What follows are 12 T cell receptor beta chains derived from one specimen sequenced in a study of blood T cell repertoires in COVID-19. Sequencing used immunoSEQ multiplex PCR; TCRdb keeps in-frame clones, though not all of them. The sample lists some 77,000 clones, roughly 89% seen once, with 4.3% in the top ten. Sequenced input: peripheral blood. The receptors here all came from a woman older than 75 with active or convalescent COVID-19.

This clone was recorded once. This chain joins TRBV7-7 and TRBJ2-5, with 9 bases aligning to TRBD1. The CDR3 sequence is 15 residues long. The V segment lost 5 bases and the J segment 2 bases; nucleotides outside the gene matches: 6. The germline gives CDR1 SSHAT, CDR2 FNYEAQ (reference sequence). CDR3 in DNA: TGTGCCAGCAGCCCCCGGGGACAGGGTCAAGAGACCCAGTACTTC. Amino acids: CASSPRGQGQETQYF.

The chain links TRBV14 to TRBJ2-1; TRBD2 matches at 8 bases. Trimming cost V 0 bases and J 3 bases; bases outside gene matches: 4. CDR3 length: 16 residues. CDR1 is SGHDN and CDR2 is FVKESK in the germline V gene. CDR3 amino acids: CASSQERGAFYNEQFF. The DNA for the CDR3 is TGTGCCAGCAGCCAAGAGCGGGGGGCTTTCTACAATGAGCAGTTCTTC.

This clone is a singleton in its sample. The V and J genes are TRBV24-1 and TRBJ2-2, with D perhaps TRBD2 (6 bases). The CDR3 is 15 amino acids. Germline V gene sequence: CDR1 KGHDR, CDR2 SFDVKD. Trimming pared 6 bases from V and 4 bases from J, leaving 14 bases between. The CDR3 bases are TGTGCCACCAGTTTCTCCGGAGGGCCCACCGGGGAGCTGTTTTTT. Its translation is CATSFSGGPTGELFF.

The V and J genes are TRBV4-3 and TRBJ2-1; D is uncertain. This CDR3 comprises 11 residues. The germline gives CDR1 LGHNA, CDR2 YSLEER. V lost 7 bases and J lost 8, with 9 bases in between. The CDR3 here is CASKAQDEQFF. In DNA form, the CDR3 reads TGCGCCAGCAAAGCCCAGGATGAGCAGTTCTTC.

The chain uses TRBV2 and TRBJ2-1; the match to TRBD2 covers 9 bases. The CDR3 runs to 15 residues. Germline V gene sequence: CDR1 SNHLY, CDR2 FYNNEI. V lost 4 bases and J lost 2; bases outside the gene matches: 3. CDR3 nucleotide sequence: TGTGCCAGCAGTGGGATAGCGGGAGCCTACAATGAGCAGTTCTTC. Translated: CASSGIAGAYNEQFF.

In this sample, this clone turned up once. V gene TRBV9 combines with J gene TRBJ2-2; 8 bases map to TRBD1. From germline, CDR1 is SGDLS and CDR2 YYNGEE. This CDR3 is 13 amino acids long. With V trimmed by 6 bases and J by 3 bases, 1 base remained unmatched. This CDR3 is CASMTGDTGELFF. CDR3 in DNA: TGTGCCAGCATGACAGGGGACACCGGGGAGCTGTTTTTT.

This sequence joins TRBV28 and TRBJ1-1, with TRBD1 identical over 9 bases. The CDR3 spans 14 residues. Germline V gives CDR1 MDHEN, CDR2 SYDVKM. Trimming cost V 5 bases and J 3 bases; bases outside gene matches: 4. The CDR3 coding sequence is TGTGCCAGCAGTCATGGGACAGGGTACACTGAAGCTTTCTTT. Amino acids: CASSHGTGYTEAFF. Looking up the rest from reference TRBV28 and TRBJ1-1 gives the full variable domain: DVKVTQSSRYLVKRTGEKVFLECVQDMDHENMFWYRQDPGLGLRLIYFSYDVKMKEKGDIPEGYSVSREKKERFSLILESASTNQTSMYLCASSHGTGYTEAFFGQGTRLTVV.

The rearrangement joins TRBV18 to TRBJ1-4; possibly TRBD1 for D (6 bases). V gave up 2 bases and J gave up 3 bases, with 13 bases separating them. The CDR3 has 16 amino acids. Germline CDR1 KGHSH, CDR2 LQKENI. In nucleotides, the CDR3 is TGTGCCAGCTCACCAGCTCGGGGGGGCGCTAATGAAAAACTGTTTTTT. This translates into CASSPARGGANEKLFF.

The gene calls are TRBV18 and TRBJ2-7; D may be TRBD1 (6 bases). Germline CDR1 reads KGHSH; CDR2 reads LQKENI. V was pared by 1 base and J by 2 bases, with 9 bases between. This CDR3 has 14 residues. The DNA of the CDR3 is TGTGCCAGCTCACCACAGACAGGTACCTACGAGCAGTACTTC. Encoded protein: CASSPQTGTYEQYF.

The V call is TRBV28, the J call TRBJ1-3, with 8 bases lining up with TRBD1. Germline CDR1 MDHEN, CDR2 SYDVKM. This CDR3 region has 19 residues. V was clipped by 7 bases and J by 7 bases; unmatched bases: 24. In DNA, the CDR3 is TGTGCCAGCAATACGCACCAATGGAACAGGGGGAGCTATGGGAACACCATATATTTT. Its protein is CASNTHQWNRGSYGNTIYF.

This chain joins TRBV10-2 and TRBJ1-6; 9 bases agree with TRBD1. The CDR3 extends over 15 amino acids. Germline V gives CDR1 WSHSY, CDR2 SAAADI. The V segment lost 3 bases and the J segment 10 bases; nucleotides outside the gene matches: 7. CDR3 nucleotides: TGCGCCAGCAGTGAACAGACAGGGGGACGCTCACCCCTCCACTTT. Encoded protein: CASSEQTGGRSPLHF.

The chain links TRBV12-3 or TRBV12-4 to TRBJ1-1; 8 bases line up with TRBD1. This CDR3 contains 12 residues. J gave up 13 bases and V 5 bases, and 9 bases lay outside the gene matches. This CDR3 is CASSNQGADDFF. CDR3 DNA sequence: TGTGCCAGCAGTAATCAGGGGGCGGATGATTTCTTT.